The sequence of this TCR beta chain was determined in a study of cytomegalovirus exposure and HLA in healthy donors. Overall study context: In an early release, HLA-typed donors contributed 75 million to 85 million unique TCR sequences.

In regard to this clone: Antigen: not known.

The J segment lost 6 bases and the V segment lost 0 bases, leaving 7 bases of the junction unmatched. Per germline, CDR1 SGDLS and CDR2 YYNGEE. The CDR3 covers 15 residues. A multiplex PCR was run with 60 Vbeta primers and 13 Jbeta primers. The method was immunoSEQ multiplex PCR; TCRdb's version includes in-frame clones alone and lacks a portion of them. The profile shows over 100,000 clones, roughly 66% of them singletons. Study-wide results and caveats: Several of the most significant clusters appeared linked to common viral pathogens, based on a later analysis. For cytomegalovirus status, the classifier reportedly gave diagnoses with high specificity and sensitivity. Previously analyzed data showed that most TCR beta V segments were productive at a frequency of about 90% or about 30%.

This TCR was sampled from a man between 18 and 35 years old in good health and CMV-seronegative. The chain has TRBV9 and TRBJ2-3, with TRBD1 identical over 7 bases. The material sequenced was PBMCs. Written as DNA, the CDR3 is TGTGCCAGCAGCGTAGAAGACAGGGCTGGTGATACGCAGTATTTT. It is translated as CASSVEDRAGDTQYF.